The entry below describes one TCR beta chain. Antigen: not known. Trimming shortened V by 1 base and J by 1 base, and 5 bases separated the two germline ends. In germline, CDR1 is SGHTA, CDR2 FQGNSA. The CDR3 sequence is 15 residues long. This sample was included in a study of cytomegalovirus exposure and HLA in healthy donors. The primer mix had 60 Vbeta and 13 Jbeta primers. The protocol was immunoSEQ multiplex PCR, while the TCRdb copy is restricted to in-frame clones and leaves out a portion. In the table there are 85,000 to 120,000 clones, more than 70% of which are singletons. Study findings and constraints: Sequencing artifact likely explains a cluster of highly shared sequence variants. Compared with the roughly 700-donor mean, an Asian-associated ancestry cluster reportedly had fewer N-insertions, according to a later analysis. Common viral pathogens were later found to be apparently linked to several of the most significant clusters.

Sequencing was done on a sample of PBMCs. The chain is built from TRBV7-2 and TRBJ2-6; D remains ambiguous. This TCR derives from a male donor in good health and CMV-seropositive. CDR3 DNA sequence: TGTGCCAGCAGCTTAGGTAGTTCTGGGGCCAACGTCCTGACTTTC. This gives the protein CASSLGSSGANVLTF. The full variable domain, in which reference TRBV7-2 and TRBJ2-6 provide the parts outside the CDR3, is GAGVSQSPSNKVTEKGKDVELRCDPISGHTALYWYRQSLGQGLEFLIYFQGNSAPDKSGLPSDRFSAERTGGSVSTLTIQRTQQEDSAVYLCASSLGSSGANVLTFGAGSRLTVL.